The entry below gives a single T cell receptor beta chain sequence along with its context. This entry is derived from a study of shared clonotypes between healthy human individuals. Profiling relied on immunoSEQ multiplex PCR, and the TCRdb table lists in-frame clones only, not all of them. The sample records 2 million or so clones, 90% to 95% being singletons. This TCR derives from a man aged 18 to 30 in good health. The sequencing sample was made of naive CD4+ T cells sorted from blood. Subset here: CD45RA+ positively selected.

The CDR3: CSVESGRAGNEQFF. CDR3 in DNA: TGCAGCGTTGAAAGCGGGAGGGCAGGGAATGAGCAGTTCTTC. The rearrangement links TRBV29-1 to TRBJ2-1; 10 bases are shared with TRBD2. CDR1 is SQVTM, CDR2 ANQGSEA, per germline. With V trimmed by 2 bases and J by 7 bases, 5 bases remained unmatched. This CDR3 region has 14 residues.